The TCR beta chain under discussion was sequenced for a study of STAT5B mutations in CD4+ large granular lymphocyte leukemia. Study-wide context: Healthy donors showed HLA-associated enrichment of the CDR3 'QG' motif.

Study results and caveats: No patients shared main leukemic clonotypes, though around 25% appeared at low frequency elsewhere.

A word on this clone: Antigen specificity is unknown.

Produced via immunoSEQ multiplex PCR; TCRdb's table is partial and in-frame only. The repertoire includes roughly 30,000 clones, about 85% of them detected once, and approximately 3.2% sits in the top ten. The V end lost 0 bases, the J end lost 0 bases, and 6 bases lay between the germline ends. The germline V gene encodes CDR1 ENHRY and CDR2 SYGVKD. The CDR3 length is 16 residues. Controls came from buffy coats of healthy blood donors. Sequenced material: CD4+ T cells from blood buffy coats. This sequence originates from a human donor in good health. The chain joins TRBV10-3 to TRBJ2-6, with unresolved D. The CDR3 loop is CAISESPDSGANVLTF. The CDR3 coding sequence is TGTGCCATCAGTGAGTCGCCCGACTCTGGGGCCAACGTCCTGACTTTC.